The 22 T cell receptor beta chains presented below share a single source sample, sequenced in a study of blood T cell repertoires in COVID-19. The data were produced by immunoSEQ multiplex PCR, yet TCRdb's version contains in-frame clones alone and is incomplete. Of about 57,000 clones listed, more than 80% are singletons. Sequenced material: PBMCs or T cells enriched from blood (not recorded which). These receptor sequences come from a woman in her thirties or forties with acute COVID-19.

CDR3 in DNA: TGTGCCAGTAGTATCCCGCGGGGGGGCAATGACATTCAGTACTTC. This translates into CASSIPRGGNDIQYF. The chain uses TRBV19 and TRBJ2-4, with 9 bases matching TRBD2. From germline, CDR1 is LNHDA and CDR2 SQIVND (reference sequence). Trimming took 3 bases from V and 8 from J; bases not matched to a gene: 8. This CDR3 is 15 amino acids long. The complete variable domain, with remaining parts taken from reference TRBV19 and TRBJ2-4, reads DGGITQSPKYLFRKEGQNVTLSCEQNLNHDAMYWYRQDPGQGLRLIYYSQIVNDFQKGDIAEGYSVSREKKESFPLTVTSAQKNPTAFYLCASSIPRGGNDIQYFGAGTRLSVL.

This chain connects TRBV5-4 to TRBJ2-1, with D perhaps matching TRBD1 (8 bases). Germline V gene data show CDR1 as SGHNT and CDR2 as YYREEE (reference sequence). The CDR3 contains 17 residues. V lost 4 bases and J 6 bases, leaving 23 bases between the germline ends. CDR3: CASSPGGGQGAGNEQFF. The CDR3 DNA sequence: TGTGCCAGCAGCCCGGGGGGCGGGCAGGGGGCGGGCAATGAGCAGTTCTTC.

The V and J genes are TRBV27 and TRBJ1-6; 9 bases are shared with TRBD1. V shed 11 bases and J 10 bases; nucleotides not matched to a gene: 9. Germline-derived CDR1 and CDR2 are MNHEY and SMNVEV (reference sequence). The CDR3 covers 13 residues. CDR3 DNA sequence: TGTGCCGCAGGACAGGGGTCCAGATCACCCCTCCACTTT. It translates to CAAGQGSRSPLHF.

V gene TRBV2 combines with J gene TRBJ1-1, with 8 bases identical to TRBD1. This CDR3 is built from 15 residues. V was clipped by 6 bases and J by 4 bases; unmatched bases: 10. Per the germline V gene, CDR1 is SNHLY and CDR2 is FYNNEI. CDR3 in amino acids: CASRGPGGGATEAFF. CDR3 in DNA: TGTGCCAGCAGAGGACCAGGGGGCGGTGCCACTGAAGCTTTCTTT.

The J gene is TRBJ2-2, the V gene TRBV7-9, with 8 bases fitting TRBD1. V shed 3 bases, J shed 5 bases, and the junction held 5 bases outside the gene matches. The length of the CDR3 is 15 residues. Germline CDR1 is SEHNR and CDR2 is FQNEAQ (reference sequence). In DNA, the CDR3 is TGTGCCAGCAGCTTTGACAGGGGATGGACCGGGGAGCTGTTTTTT. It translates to CASSFDRGWTGELFF.

The CDR3 nucleotides are TGCGCCAGCAGCTCGGGGACTTACTACAATGAGCAGTTCTTC. It is translated as CASSSGTYYNEQFF. The V and J genes are TRBV5-1 and TRBJ2-1; D possibly corresponds to TRBD2 (6 bases). Germline V CDR1 and CDR2: SGHRS, YFSETQ. V was trimmed by 3 bases and J by 3 bases, leaving 10 bases between them. The CDR3 is 14 residues long.

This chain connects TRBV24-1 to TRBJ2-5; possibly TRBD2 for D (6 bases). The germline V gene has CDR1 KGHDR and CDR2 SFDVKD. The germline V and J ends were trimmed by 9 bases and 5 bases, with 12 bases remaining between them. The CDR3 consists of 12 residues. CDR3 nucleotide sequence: TGTGCCACCGGGGACTCGCTCGAGACCCAGTACTTC. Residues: CATGDSLETQYF.

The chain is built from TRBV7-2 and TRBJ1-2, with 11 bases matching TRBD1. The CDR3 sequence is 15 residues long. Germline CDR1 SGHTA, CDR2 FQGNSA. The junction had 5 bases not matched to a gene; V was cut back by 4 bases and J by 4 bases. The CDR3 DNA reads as TGTGCCAGCAGCTACGCCGGGACAGGGGGCTATGGCTACACCTTC. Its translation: CASSYAGTGGYGYTF.

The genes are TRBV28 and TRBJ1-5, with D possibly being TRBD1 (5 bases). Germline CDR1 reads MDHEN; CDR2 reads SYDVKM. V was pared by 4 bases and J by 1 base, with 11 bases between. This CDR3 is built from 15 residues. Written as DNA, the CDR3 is TGTGCCAGCAGTTCTACAGGATTCAGCAATCAGCCCCAGCATTTT. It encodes CASSSTGFSNQPQHF.

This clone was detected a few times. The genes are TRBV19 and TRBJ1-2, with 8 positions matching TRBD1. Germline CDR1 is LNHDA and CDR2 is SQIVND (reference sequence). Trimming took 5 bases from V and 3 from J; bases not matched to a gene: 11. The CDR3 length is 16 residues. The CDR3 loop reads CASSAPDREEDYGYTF. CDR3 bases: TGTGCCAGTAGTGCCCCGGACAGGGAGGAAGACTATGGCTACACCTTC.

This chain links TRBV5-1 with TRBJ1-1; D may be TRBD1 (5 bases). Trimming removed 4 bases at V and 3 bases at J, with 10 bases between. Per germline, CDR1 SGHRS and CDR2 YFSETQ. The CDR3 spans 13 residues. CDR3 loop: CASSPTVDTEAFF. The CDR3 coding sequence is TGCGCCAGCAGCCCGACAGTCGACACTGAAGCTTTCTTT.

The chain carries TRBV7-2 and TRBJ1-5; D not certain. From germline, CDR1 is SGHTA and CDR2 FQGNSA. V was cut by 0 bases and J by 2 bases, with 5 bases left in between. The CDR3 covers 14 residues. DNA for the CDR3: TGTGCCAGCAGCTTAGCTGTCGGCAATCAGCCCCAGCATTTT. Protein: CASSLAVGNQPQHF.

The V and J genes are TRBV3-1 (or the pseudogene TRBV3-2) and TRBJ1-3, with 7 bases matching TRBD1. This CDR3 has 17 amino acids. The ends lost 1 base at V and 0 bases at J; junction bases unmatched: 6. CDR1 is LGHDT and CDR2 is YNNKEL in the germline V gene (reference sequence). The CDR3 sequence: CASSQVGGSYSGNTIYF. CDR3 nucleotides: TGTGCCAGCAGCCAAGTAGGGGGCAGTTACTCTGGAAACACCATATATTTT.

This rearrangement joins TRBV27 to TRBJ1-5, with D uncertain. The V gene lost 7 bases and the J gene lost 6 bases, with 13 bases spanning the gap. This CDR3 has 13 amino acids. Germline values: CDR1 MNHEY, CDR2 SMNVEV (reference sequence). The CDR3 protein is CASTPHGGQPQHF. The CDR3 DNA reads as TGTGCCAGCACCCCCCATGGAGGTCAGCCCCAGCATTTT.

CDR3 residues: CASSLGGGSYNEQFF. The CDR3 coding sequence is TGTGCCAGCAGCTTAGGGGGCGGGAGCTACAATGAGCAGTTCTTC. The rearrangement links TRBV7-9 to TRBJ2-1, with TRBD2 identical over 7 bases. The germline gives CDR1 SEHNR, CDR2 FQNEAQ (reference sequence). The trim removed 1 base at V and 3 bases at J, leaving 3 bases unmatched. This CDR3 comprises 15 residues.

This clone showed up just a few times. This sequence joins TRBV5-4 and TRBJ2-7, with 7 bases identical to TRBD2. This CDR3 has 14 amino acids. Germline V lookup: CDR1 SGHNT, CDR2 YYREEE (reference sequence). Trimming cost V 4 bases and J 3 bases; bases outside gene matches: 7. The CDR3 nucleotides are TGTGCCAGCAGCCACAACGGACTAGTCTACGAGCAGTACGTC. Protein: CASSHNGLVYEQYV.

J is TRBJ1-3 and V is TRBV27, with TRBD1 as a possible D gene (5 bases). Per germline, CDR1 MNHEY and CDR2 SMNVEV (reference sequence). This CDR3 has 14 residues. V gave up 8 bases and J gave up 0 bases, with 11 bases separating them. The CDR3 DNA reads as TGTGCCAGCCGGCCAGGGCTCTCTGGAAACACCATATATTTT. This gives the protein CASRPGLSGNTIYF.

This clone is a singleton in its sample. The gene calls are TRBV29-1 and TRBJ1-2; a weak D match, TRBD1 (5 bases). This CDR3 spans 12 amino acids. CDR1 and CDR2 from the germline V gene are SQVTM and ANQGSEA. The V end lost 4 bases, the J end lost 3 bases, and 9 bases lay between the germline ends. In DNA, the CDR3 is TGCAGCGTTGTGGCGGGGGACTATGGCTACACCTTC. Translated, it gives CSVVAGDYGYTF.

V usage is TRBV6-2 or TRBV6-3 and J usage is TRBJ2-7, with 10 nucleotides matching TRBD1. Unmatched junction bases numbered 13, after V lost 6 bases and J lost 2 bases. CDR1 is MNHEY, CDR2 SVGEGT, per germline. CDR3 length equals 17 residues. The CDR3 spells CASSRTGGPPVAYEQYF. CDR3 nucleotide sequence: TGTGCCAGCAGCCGGACAGGGGGGCCTCCTGTAGCCTACGAGCAGTACTTC.

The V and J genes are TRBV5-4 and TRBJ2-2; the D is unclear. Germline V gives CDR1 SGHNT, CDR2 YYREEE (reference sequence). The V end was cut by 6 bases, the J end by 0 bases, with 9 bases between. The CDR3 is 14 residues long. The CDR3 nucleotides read TGTGCCAGCAAAACGGAGCCGAACACCGGGGAGCTGTTTTTT. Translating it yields CASKTEPNTGELFF. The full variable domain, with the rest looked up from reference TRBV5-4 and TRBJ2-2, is ETGVTQSPTHLIKTRGQQVTLRCSSQSGHNTVSWYQQALGQGPQFIFQYYREEENGRGNFPPRFSGLQFPNYSSELNVNALELDDSALYLCASKTEPNTGELFFGEGSRLTVL.

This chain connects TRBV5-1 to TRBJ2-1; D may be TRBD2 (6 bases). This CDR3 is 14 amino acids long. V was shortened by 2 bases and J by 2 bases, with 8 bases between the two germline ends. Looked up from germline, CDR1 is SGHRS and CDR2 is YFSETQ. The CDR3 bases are TGCGCCAGCAGCTTCGGGAGAACCTACAATGAGCAGTTCTTC. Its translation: CASSFGRTYNEQFF.

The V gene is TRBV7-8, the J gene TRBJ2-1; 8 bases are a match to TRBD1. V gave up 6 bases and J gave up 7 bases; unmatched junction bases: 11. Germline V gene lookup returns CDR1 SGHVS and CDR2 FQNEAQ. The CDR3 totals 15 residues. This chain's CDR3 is CASSSRQGTLNEQFF. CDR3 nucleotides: TGTGCCAGCAGTTCCCGACAGGGGACCCTAAATGAGCAGTTCTTC.